The 29 T cell receptor beta chains given below trace back to one sample, sequenced in a study of T cells expressing NK-cell markers. TCRdb reanalyzed the 5' RACE reads, giving one entry per CDR3 protein sequence and no DNA. Reported are more than 400,000 distinct CDR3 sequences; the ten largest clones contain roughly 8%. The sequenced sample was blood T cells: a sorted CD56 or NKG2C T cell subset, CD4+ or CD8+ T cells, or bulk PBMC T cells (not recorded which). All receptors derive from a woman aged 18 to 75 in good health.

The rearrangement links TRBV20-1 to TRBJ2-3; TCRdb calls TRBD2, which cannot be checked without DNA. Germline V gene data show CDR1 as DFQATT and CDR2 as SNEGSKA (reference sequence). The CDR3 is 15 amino acids. The CDR3 protein is CSARDGRGGTDTQYF.

The genes are TRBV7-9 and TRBJ1-1. The germline V gene encodes CDR1 SEHNR and CDR2 FQNEAQ (reference sequence). The CDR3 sequence is 13 residues long. This chain's CDR3 is CASSSFVNTEAFF.

The rearrangement joins TRBV25-1 to TRBJ2-1; TCRdb's D call, TRBD2, is unchecked because there is no DNA. CDR3 length equals 18 residues. CDR1 and CDR2 (germline): MGHDK, SYGVNS. The CDR3 protein is CASSEVVAGGDLGNEQFF.

This chain links TRBV20-1 with TRBJ2-7; with no DNA, the TCRdb D assignment of TRBD2 cannot be verified. Germline V lookup: CDR1 DFQATT, CDR2 SNEGSKA (reference sequence). This CDR3 is 14 amino acids long. CDR3 in amino acids: CSARLSGPPYEQYF.

The V gene is TRBV2, the J gene TRBJ2-1; absent DNA, TCRdb's TRBD1 call cannot be checked. The CDR3 runs to 13 residues. Per germline, CDR1 SNHLY and CDR2 FYNNEI. CDR3 region: CASRQGAAGEQFF.

The chain has TRBV24-1 and TRBJ1-5. This CDR3 is 12 amino acids long. Germline V gene lookup returns CDR1 KGHDR and CDR2 SFDVKD. CDR3 sequence reads: CATSASGQPQHF.

The chain couples TRBV6-1 to TRBJ2-2. The germline V gene encodes CDR1 MNHNS and CDR2 SASEGT. The CDR3 covers 15 residues. CDR3 residues: CASRSGVSSTGELFF.

The V and J genes are TRBV7-9 and TRBJ1-2. The CDR3 totals 15 residues. Germline V CDR1 and CDR2: SEHNR, FQNEAQ (reference sequence). This chain's CDR3 is CASSIETPRAYGYTF.

The rearrangement links TRBV7-9 to TRBJ2-3; TCRdb picks TRBD1, but there is no DNA to check that call. CDR1 and CDR2 (germline): SEHNR, FQNEAQ (reference sequence). The CDR3 spans 15 residues. CDR3 sequence: CASSLVGPGSDTQYF.

The CDR3 loop reads CASSLEGGGTDTQYF. The chain carries TRBV7-9 and TRBJ2-3; TCRdb designates TRBD2, a call that cannot be tested without DNA. The germline gives CDR1 SEHNR, CDR2 FQNEAQ (reference sequence). This CDR3 spans 15 amino acids. The whole variable domain, remainder taken from reference TRBV7-9 and TRBJ2-3, is DTGVSQNPRHKITKRGQNVTFRCDPISEHNRLYWYRQTLGQGPEFLTYFQNEAQLEKSRLLSDRFSAERPKGSFSTLEIQRTEQGDSAMYLCASSLEGGGTDTQYFGPGTRLTVL.

V and J are TRBV20-1 and TRBJ2-1; with no DNA, the TCRdb D assignment of TRBD2 cannot be verified. Germline-derived CDR1 and CDR2 are DFQATT and SNEGSKA (reference sequence). There are 13 residues in the CDR3. CDR3 in amino acids: CSAPPTSIDEQFF.

This chain joins TRBV10-3 and TRBJ1-2; TCRdb selects TRBD1, and the lack of DNA leaves this call unchecked. The CDR3 is 14 residues long. The germline V gene encodes CDR1 ENHRY and CDR2 SYGVKD. The CDR3 sequence is CAIRQGQSSYGYTF.

The chain uses TRBV12-3 or TRBV12-4 and TRBJ2-7; TCRdb picks TRBD1, but there is no DNA to check that call. The CDR3 is 13 residues long. This chain's CDR3 is CASSQRTGYEQYF.

This chain connects TRBV28 to TRBJ2-4; TCRdb selects TRBD1, and the lack of DNA leaves this call unchecked. This CDR3 spans 18 amino acids. Per germline, CDR1 MDHEN and CDR2 SYDVKM. The CDR3 is CASSSGTGAFIAKNIQYF.

The CDR3 sequence: CASSFGQWLFF. The chain joins TRBV7-2 to TRBJ2-2; TCRdb names TRBD1, which stays unverified in the absence of DNA. This CDR3 has 11 residues. The germline gives CDR1 SGHTA, CDR2 FQGNSA.

The rearrangement links TRBV5-1 to TRBJ2-7; the TCRdb call, TRBD2, lacks DNA for checking. The germline V gene has CDR1 SGHRS and CDR2 YFSETQ. The CDR3 runs to 14 residues. This CDR3 reads CASSWMGSEDEQYF.

The chain recombines TRBV6-5 with TRBJ2-3; the TCRdb D gene call, TRBD1, has no DNA to confirm it. Germline CDR1 MNHEY, CDR2 SVGAGI. The CDR3 is 14 amino acids. The chain's CDR3 is CASSYTGLTDTQYF.

The rearrangement joins TRBV20-1 to TRBJ1-2. The CDR3 has 12 amino acids. Germline V gene data show CDR1 as DFQATT and CDR2 as SNEGSKA (reference sequence). CDR3 protein: CSVSVGGDGYTF.

This rearrangement joins TRBV24-1 to TRBJ1-1; TCRdb lists TRBD1, though no DNA is available to test this call. The CDR3 extends over 14 amino acids. Germline V lookup: CDR1 KGHDR, CDR2 SFDVKD. The CDR3 sequence: CATSPGEPNTEAFF.

The chain uses TRBV5-1 and TRBJ2-7; TCRdb names TRBD1, which stays unverified in the absence of DNA. This CDR3 contains 13 residues. CDR1 SGHRS and CDR2 YFSETQ come from the germline V gene. This CDR3 reads CASSFRSRGEQYF.

The chain employs TRBV10-3 and TRBJ2-3. The CDR3 has 14 residues. Germline V lookup: CDR1 ENHRY, CDR2 SYGVKD. CDR3: CAISESGGPDTQYF.

The chain is built from TRBV6-5 and TRBJ2-7. CDR1 is MNHEY, CDR2 SVGAGI, per germline. The CDR3 is 14 amino acids. The CDR3 reads CASSYSREAYEQYF.

The chain uses TRBV5-1 and TRBJ2-3; the D gene TCRdb calls, TRBD2, cannot be checked with no DNA. Germline V lookup: CDR1 SGHRS, CDR2 YFSETQ. CDR3 length: 14 amino acids. The CDR3 protein is CASVAERGTDTQYF. Variable domain in full (rest from reference TRBV5-1 and TRBJ2-3): KAGVTQTPRYLIKTRGQQVTLSCSPISGHRSVSWYQQTPGQGLQFLFEYFSETQRNKGNFPGRFSGRQFSNSRSEMNVSTLELGDSALYLCASVAERGTDTQYFGPGTRLTVL.

This sequence joins TRBV12-3 or TRBV12-4 and TRBJ2-1; TCRdb reports TRBD2, a call that lacks DNA to check it against. This CDR3 comprises 16 residues. The chain's CDR3 is CASSWRTSGGRYEQFF.

The rearrangement uses TRBV20-1 and TRBJ2-3; the D call of TRBD2 rests on TCRdb alone, since no DNA is present to check it. The germline V gene has CDR1 DFQATT and CDR2 SNEGSKA (reference sequence). The CDR3 loop spans 15 amino acids. This chain's CDR3 is CSAREERGLTDTQYF.

The chain links TRBV6-4 to TRBJ2-2; the D gene TCRdb calls, TRBD1, cannot be checked with no DNA. The CDR3 is 14 residues long. Germline CDR1 reads MRHNA; CDR2 reads SNTAGT. The CDR3 loop reads CASRKGATTGELFF.

The chain employs TRBV7-3 and TRBJ2-1; TCRdb selects TRBD1, and the lack of DNA leaves this call unchecked. This CDR3 is 15 amino acids long. Germline CDR1 is SGHTA and CDR2 is FQGTGA. This chain's CDR3 is CASSTSRAPYNEQFF.

The V gene is TRBV20-1, the J gene TRBJ2-3. CDR3 length: 14 amino acids. In germline, CDR1 is DFQATT, CDR2 SNEGSKA (reference sequence). CDR3 amino acids: CSARGRSSTDTQYF.

The rearrangement links TRBV29-1 to TRBJ2-1; TCRdb calls TRBD2, which cannot be checked without DNA. Germline lookup yields CDR1 SQVTM and CDR2 ANQGSEA. This CDR3 has 13 amino acids. Here the CDR3 reads CSHDRGGYNEQFF.